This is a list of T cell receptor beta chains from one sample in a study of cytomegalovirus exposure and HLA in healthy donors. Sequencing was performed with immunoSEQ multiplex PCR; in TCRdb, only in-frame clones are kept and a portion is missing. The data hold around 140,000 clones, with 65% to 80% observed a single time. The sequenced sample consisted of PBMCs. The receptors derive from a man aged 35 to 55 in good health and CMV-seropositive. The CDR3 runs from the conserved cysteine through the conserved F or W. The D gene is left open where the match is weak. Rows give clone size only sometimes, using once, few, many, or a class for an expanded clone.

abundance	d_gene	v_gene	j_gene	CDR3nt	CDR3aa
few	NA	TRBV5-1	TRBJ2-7	TGCGCCAGCAGCCCAAACACGGACCCGGGGAACGAGCAGTACTTC	CASSPNTDPGNEQYF
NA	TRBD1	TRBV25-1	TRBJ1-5	TGTGCCAGCAGTCCGAGAGGGGACAGGGGGTTAGGCCAGCCCCAGCATTTT	CASSPRGDRGLGQPQHF
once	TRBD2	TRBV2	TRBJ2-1	TGTGCCAGCAGTGTAGTCGGGACTAGCGGGTACAATGAGCAGTTCTTC	CASSVVGTSGYNEQFF
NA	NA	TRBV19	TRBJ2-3	TGTGCCAGTAGTACGGGATTGACAGATACGCAGTATTTT	CASSTGLTDTQYF
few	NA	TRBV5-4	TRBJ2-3	TGTGCCAGCAGCTCGGCGGGTGGTCCAGATACGCAGTATTTT	CASSSAGGPDTQYF
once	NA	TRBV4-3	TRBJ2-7	TGCGCCAGCAGCCAAGGGGGAGGGGGGAACGAGCAGTACTTC	CASSQGGGGNEQYF
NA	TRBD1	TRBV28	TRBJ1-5	TGTGCCAGCAGTTTTCGGGACAGGGTAGGTCAGCCCCAGCATTTT	CASSFRDRVGQPQHF
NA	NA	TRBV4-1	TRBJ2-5	TGCGCCAGCAGCCAAGATCAGGACAACCAAGAGACCCAGTACTTC	CASSQDQDNQETQYF
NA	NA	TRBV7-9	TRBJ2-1	TGTGCCAGCAGCTTGTGGGAGGCAGTGAATGAGCAGTTCTTC	CASSLWEAVNEQFF
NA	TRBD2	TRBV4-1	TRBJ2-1	TGCGCCAGCAGCCAAGATCGGGCGTCTCTAGCGGGGTCCTACAATGAGCAGTTCTTC	CASSQDRASLAGSYNEQFF
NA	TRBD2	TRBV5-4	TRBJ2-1	TGTGCCAGCAAGACCGGGGGAGGGTATGAGCAGTTCTTC	CASKTGGGYEQFF
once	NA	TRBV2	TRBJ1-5	TGTGCCAGCAGTAATGTAGCGGGGGGAGATCAGCCCCAGCATTTT	CASSNVAGGDQPQHF
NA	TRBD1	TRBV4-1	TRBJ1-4	TGCGCCAGCAGCCGATCCGGGACAGGGTATGAAAAACTGTTTTTT	CASSRSGTGYEKLFF
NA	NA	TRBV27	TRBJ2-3	TGTGCCAGCAGTCCGGAGTGGTCGCCAGATACGCAGTATTTT	CASSPEWSPDTQYF
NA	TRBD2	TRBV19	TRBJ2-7	TGTGCCAGTAGTAAATCAGGGACTAGCGGGAGCTACGAGCAGTACTTC	CASSKSGTSGSYEQYF
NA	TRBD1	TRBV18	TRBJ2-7	TGTGCCAGCTCACTTGGGACAGCCTACGAGCAGTACTTC	CASSLGTAYEQYF
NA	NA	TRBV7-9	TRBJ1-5	TGTGCCAGCAGCTTATCGGACAGTAATCAGCCCCAGCATTTT	CASSLSDSNQPQHF
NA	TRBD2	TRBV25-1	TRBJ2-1	TGTGCCAGCAGTGTCGCCGGACTAGCGAAGTTCTTC	CASSVAGLAKFF
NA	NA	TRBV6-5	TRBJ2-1	TGTGCCAGCGGGAGGTCTTACAATGAGCAGTTCTTC	CASGRSYNEQFF
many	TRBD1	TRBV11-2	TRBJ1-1	TGTGCCAGCAGCCCGAGGACAGGAGATTTCAACACTGAAGCTTTCTTT	CASSPRTGDFNTEAFF
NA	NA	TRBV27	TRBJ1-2	TGTGCCAGCAGTTTTCTACCCGGGGGCTATGGCTACACCTTC	CASSFLPGGYGYTF
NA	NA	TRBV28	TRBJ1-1	TGTGCCAGCAAAACGGGTATCCGTGAAGCTTTCTTT	CASKTGIREAFF
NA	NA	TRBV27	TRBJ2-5	TGTGCCAGCAGTTTATGGGCTAAGAAGACCCAGTACTTC	CASSLWAKKTQYF
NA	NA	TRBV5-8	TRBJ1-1	TGTGCCAGCAGCCGCCGAAGCGTGAACACTGAAGCTTTCTTT	CASSRRSVNTEAFF
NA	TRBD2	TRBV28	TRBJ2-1	TGTGCCAGCCGGACTAGCGGGAGGGCGTGGGGTAATGAGCAGTTCTTC	CASRTSGRAWGNEQFF
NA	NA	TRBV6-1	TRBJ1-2	TGTGCCAGCAGGGAAGAACAGTCCTATGGCTACACCTTC	CASREEQSYGYTF
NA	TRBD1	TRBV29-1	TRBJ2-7	TGCAGCGCTGGACAGGGAACCACCTACGAGCAGTACTTC	CSAGQGTTYEQYF
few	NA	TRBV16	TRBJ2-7	TGTGCCAGCACGAATCTAGCTGTAACCTACGAGCAGTACTTC	CASTNLAVTYEQYF
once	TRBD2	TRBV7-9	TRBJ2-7	TGTGCCAGCACCGGAGCGGGAGGAGCCCCCTACGAGCAGTACTTC	CASTGAGGAPYEQYF
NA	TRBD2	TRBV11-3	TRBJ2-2	TGTGCCAGCAGCTCCCTAGCGGGAGGGATCACCGGGGAGCTGTTTTTT	CASSSLAGGITGELFF
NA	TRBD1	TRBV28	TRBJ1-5	TGTGCCAGCTGCACCCTCGGACAGGGGAATCAGCCCCAGCATTTT	CASCTLGQGNQPQHF
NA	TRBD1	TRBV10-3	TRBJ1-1	TGTGCCATCAGTGACCCCGGGACAGGGCTGACTGAAGCTTTCTTT	CAISDPGTGLTEAFF
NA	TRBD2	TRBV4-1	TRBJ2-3	TGCGCCAGCAGCCAACAGGGACTAGCGCTCACAGATACGCAGTATTTT	CASSQQGLALTDTQYF
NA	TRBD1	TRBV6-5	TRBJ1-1	TGTGCCAGCAGTTACCCTCGACAGGGAGGAAATACTGAAGCTTTCTTT	CASSYPRQGGNTEAFF
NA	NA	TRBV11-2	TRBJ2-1	TGTGCCAGCAGCGGATCAGGGCAGATCTACAATGAGCAGTTCTTC	CASSGSGQIYNEQFF
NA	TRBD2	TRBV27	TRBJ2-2	TGTGCCAGCACCAAACTCTGGACTAGCGGCGTTTTGGGGGAGCTGTTTTTT	CASTKLWTSGVLGELFF
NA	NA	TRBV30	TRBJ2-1	TGTGCCTGGAGTCCAGGGCTAGGAAGGTATAATGAGCAGTTCTTC	CAWSPGLGRYNEQFF
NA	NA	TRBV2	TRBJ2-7	TGTGCCAGCAGTGGGGGCGGGATCTACTACGAGCAGTACTTC	CASSGGGIYYEQYF
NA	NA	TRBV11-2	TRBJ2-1	TGTGCCAGCAGCTTAGCGGGAGCACGGGACAATGAGCAGTTCTTC	CASSLAGARDNEQFF
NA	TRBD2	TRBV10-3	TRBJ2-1	TGTGCCATCAGTGACACAAAGCGGGGGGTGGACGATGAGCAGTTCTTC	CAISDTKRGVDDEQFF
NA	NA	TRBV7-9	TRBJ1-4	TGTGCCAGCAGCTTAGCTCTTAAAGAAAAACTGTTTTTT	CASSLALKEKLFF
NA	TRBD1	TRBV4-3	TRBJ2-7	TGCGCCAGCAGCCAAGAAGGACAGGGTATTTCCGAGCAGTACTTC	CASSQEGQGISEQYF
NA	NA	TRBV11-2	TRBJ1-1	TGTGCCAGCAGCTTTGGGGGAGGGAACACTGAAGCTTTCTTT	CASSFGGGNTEAFF
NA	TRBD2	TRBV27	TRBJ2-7	TGTGCCAGCAGTCTCACGGGACTAGCTTCCTCCTACGAGCAGTACTTC	CASSLTGLASSYEQYF
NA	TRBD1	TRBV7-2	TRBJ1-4	TGTGCCAGCAGCACCCGACAGGGTAATGAAAAACTGTTTTTT	CASSTRQGNEKLFF
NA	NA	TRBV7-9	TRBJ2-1	TGTGCCAGCGGACTGAACAGTTTTACGGCGCAGTTCTTC	CASGLNSFTAQFF
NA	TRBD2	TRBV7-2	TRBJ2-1	TGTGCCAGCAGCGCCCGAGGGCCGGGAGGAGGTGAGCAGTTCTTC	CASSARGPGGGEQFF
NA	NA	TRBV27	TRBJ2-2	TGTGCCAGCAGTCCCCTCACCCTTGACAACGCGAACACCGGGGAGCTGTTTTTT	CASSPLTLDNANTGELFF
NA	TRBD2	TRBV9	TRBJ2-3	TGTGCCAGCGGGACTAGTACAGATACGCAGTATTTT	CASGTSTDTQYF
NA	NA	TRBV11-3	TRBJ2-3	TGTGCCAGCAGCTTACAGGGATCGACAGATACGCAGTATTTT	CASSLQGSTDTQYF